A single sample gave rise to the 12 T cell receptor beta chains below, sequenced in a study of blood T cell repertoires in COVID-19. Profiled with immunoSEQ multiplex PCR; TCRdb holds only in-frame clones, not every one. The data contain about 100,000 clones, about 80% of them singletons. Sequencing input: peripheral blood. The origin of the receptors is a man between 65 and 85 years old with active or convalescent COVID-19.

The CDR3 DNA follows: TGCAGCGTTACCTCGGGACAGGAGGGATATGGCTACACCTTC. It codes for CSVTSGQEGYGYTF. The J gene is TRBJ1-2, the V gene TRBV29-1; 8 nucleotides align to TRBD1. The junction had 10 bases not matched to a gene; V was cut back by 5 bases and J by 5 bases. Looked up from germline, CDR1 is SQVTM and CDR2 is ANQGSEA. This CDR3 contains 14 residues.

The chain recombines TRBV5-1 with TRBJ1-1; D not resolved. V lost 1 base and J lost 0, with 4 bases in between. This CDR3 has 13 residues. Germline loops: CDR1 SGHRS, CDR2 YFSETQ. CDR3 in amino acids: CASSLTVNTEAFF. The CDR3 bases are TGCGCCAGCAGCTTGACAGTGAACACTGAAGCTTTCTTT.

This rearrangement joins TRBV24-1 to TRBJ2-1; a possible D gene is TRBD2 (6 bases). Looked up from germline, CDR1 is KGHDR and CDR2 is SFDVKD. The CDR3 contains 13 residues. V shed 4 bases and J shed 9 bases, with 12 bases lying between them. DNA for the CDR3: TGTGCCACCAGTGACGGGAGCCGAAGTGAGCAGTTCTTC. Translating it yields CATSDGSRSEQFF.

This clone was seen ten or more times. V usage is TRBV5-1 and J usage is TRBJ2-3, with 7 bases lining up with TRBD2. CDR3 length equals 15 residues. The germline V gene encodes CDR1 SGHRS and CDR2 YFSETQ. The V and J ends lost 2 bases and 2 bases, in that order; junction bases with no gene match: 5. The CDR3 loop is CASSLAGTPTDTQYF. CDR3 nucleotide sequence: TGCGCCAGCAGCTTAGCGGGGACTCCCACAGATACGCAGTATTTT.

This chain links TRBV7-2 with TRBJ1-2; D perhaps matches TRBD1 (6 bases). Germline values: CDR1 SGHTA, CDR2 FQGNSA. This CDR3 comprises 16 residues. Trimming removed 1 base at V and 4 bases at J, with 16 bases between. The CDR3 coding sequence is TGTGCCAGCAGCTTAGGTCCAGGGGCGACTATCTATGGCTACACCTTC. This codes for CASSLGPGATIYGYTF.

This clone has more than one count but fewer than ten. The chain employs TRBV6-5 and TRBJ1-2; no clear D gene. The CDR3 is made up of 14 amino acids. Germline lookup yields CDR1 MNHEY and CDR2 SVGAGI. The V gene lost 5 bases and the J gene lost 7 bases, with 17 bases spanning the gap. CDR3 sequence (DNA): TGTGCCAGCAGTCCAGGACTGGGGTGGGCTGGCTACACCTTC. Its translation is CASSPGLGWAGYTF.

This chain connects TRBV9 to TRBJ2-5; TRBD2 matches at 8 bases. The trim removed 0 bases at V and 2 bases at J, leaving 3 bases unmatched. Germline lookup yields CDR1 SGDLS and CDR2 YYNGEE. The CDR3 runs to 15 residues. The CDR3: CASSVEASGQETQYF. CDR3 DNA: TGTGCCAGCAGCGTAGAGGCTAGCGGGCAAGAGACCCAGTACTTC.

The CDR3 coding sequence is TGTGCCAGCAGTACTAGACACGATTCTGGAAACACCATATATTTT. It is translated as CASSTRHDSGNTIYF. The V and J genes are TRBV6-5 and TRBJ1-3; D uncertain. Trimming stripped 5 bases from V and 1 base from J, with 12 bases between. Germline V gene lookup returns CDR1 MNHEY and CDR2 SVGAGI. CDR3 length: 15 amino acids.

For the CDR3, the DNA is TGTGCCAGCAGCCCCCAGTCGACAGTGATCTCTGGAAACACCATATATTTT. Protein sequence: CASSPQSTVISGNTIYF. The rearrangement links TRBV7-2 to TRBJ1-3, with a weak D call TRBD1 (5 bases). CDR1 SGHTA and CDR2 FQGNSA come from the germline V gene. Trimming shortened V by 5 bases and J by 0 bases, and 17 bases separated the two germline ends. This CDR3 is built from 17 residues.

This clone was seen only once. CDR3 in DNA: TGTGCCAGCTCACCAGAGGGTCTCCAAAGCAATCAGCCCCAGCATTTT. Amino acids: CASSPEGLQSNQPQHF. V usage is TRBV18 and J usage is TRBJ1-5, with unresolved D. Germline CDR1 and CDR2: KGHSH and LQKENI. Trimming removed 2 bases at V and 1 base at J, with 12 bases between. The CDR3 is 16 amino acids.

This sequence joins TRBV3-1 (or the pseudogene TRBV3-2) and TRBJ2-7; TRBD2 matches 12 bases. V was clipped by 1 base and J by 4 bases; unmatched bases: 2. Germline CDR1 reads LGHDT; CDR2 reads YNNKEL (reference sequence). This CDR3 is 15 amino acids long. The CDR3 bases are TGTGCCAGCAGCCAAGGAACTAGCGGGAGGTACGAGCAGTACTTC. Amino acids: CASSQGTSGRYEQYF.

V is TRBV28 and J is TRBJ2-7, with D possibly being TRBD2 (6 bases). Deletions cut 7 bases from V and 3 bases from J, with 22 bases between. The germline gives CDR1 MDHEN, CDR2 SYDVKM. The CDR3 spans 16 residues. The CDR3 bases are TGTGCCAGCAACGATCCCGGGACTGCGGGGCTCTACGAGCAGTACTTC. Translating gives CASNDPGTAGLYEQYF. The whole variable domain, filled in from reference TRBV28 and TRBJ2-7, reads DVKVTQSSRYLVKRTGEKVFLECVQDMDHENMFWYRQDPGLGLRLIYFSYDVKMKEKGDIPEGYSVSREKKERFSLILESASTNQTSMYLCASNDPGTAGLYEQYFGPGTRLTVT.